The 7 T cell receptor beta chains in this list originate from one sample, sequenced in a study of post-analysis software for immune sequencing data. Prepared TCR beta cDNA libraries contained unique molecular identifiers. One entry per CDR3 protein results from TCRdb running MiXCR on the PCR reads. This table holds hundreds of thousands of distinct CDR3 sequences, less than 40% found once. No antigen is known for these receptors. General study results and limits: Controls had lower frequencies than patients of 4 or 5 TRBV segments, which included TRBV5-6, TRBV5-1 and TRBV20-1.

Sequencing input: blood. The receptor source for this set is a girl aged 2-15 years with multiple sclerosis.

The chain carries TRBV20-1 and TRBJ2-5; the match to TRBD1 covers 8 bases. The CDR3 totals 14 residues. The V gene's germline CDR1 is DFQATT and CDR2 SNEGSKA (reference sequence). V lost 0 bases to trimming and J lost 4 bases; unmatched junction nucleotides: 4. The CDR3 bases are TGCAGTGCTAGAGATCAACAGGGGGTAGAGACCCAGTACTTC. Translating it yields CSARDQQGVETQYF.

The rearrangement joins TRBV29-1 to TRBJ2-1; D might be TRBD1 or TRBD2, each matching 5 bases. Deletions cut 3 bases from V and 9 bases from J, with 21 bases between. This CDR3 region has 15 residues. Germline V lookup: CDR1 SQVTM, CDR2 ANQGSEA. The CDR3 region has the DNA TGCAGCGTTGACCCACCTCGGCGTTCGAGGGGTGAGCAGTTCTTC. Translating it yields CSVDPPRRSRGEQFF.

The CDR3 region is CASKSGGHEQYF. Here the CDR3 DNA reads TGTGCCAGCAAATCGGGGGGTCATGAGCAGTACTTC. The chain carries TRBV27 and TRBJ2-7, with 7 positions matching TRBD2. The CDR3 contains 12 residues. V was pared by 7 bases and J by 7 bases, with 7 bases of the junction left unmatched. CDR1 is MNHEY, CDR2 SMNVEV, per germline (reference sequence).

The V call is TRBV7-8, the J call TRBJ2-1; no clear D gene. CDR1 SGHVS and CDR2 FQNEAQ come from the germline V gene. Trimming left V 6 bases short and J 4 bases short, with 13 bases between. The CDR3 extends over 14 amino acids. CDR3 in DNA: TGTGCCAGCAGGGTTACAAGTTTGTACAATGAGCAGTTCTTC. Translating it yields CASRVTSLYNEQFF.

Written as DNA, the CDR3 is TGTGCCAGCAGCCGGAATACCCTAGCGGGGGGGCCAGGAGAGACCCAGTACTTC. This translates into CASSRNTLAGGPGETQYF. The chain links TRBV7-2 to TRBJ2-5; 12 bases line up with TRBD2. V shed 5 bases, J shed 4 bases, and the junction held 14 bases outside the gene matches. The V gene's germline CDR1 is SGHTA and CDR2 FQGNSA. The CDR3 consists of 18 residues.

The rearrangement joins TRBV7-8 to TRBJ1-2, with 9 bases matching TRBD1. Germline V gene lookup returns CDR1 SGHVS and CDR2 FQNEAQ. V gave up 5 bases and J gave up 8 bases; unmatched junction bases: 18. The CDR3 consists of 17 residues. The CDR3 nucleotides read TGTGCCAGCAGCAATAGCGGTATCGGACAGGGGAAAGGGGGCTACACCTTC. Its translation is CASSNSGIGQGKGGYTF.

V usage is TRBV28 and J usage is TRBJ2-7; D ambiguous. The germline gives CDR1 MDHEN, CDR2 SYDVKM. The V gene lost 5 bases and the J gene lost 5 bases, with 22 bases spanning the gap. The CDR3 extends over 16 amino acids. The CDR3 sequence is CASSTPEWGMGNEQYF. The DNA for the CDR3 is TGTGCCAGCAGTACCCCCGAGTGGGGAATGGGGAACGAGCAGTACTTC.